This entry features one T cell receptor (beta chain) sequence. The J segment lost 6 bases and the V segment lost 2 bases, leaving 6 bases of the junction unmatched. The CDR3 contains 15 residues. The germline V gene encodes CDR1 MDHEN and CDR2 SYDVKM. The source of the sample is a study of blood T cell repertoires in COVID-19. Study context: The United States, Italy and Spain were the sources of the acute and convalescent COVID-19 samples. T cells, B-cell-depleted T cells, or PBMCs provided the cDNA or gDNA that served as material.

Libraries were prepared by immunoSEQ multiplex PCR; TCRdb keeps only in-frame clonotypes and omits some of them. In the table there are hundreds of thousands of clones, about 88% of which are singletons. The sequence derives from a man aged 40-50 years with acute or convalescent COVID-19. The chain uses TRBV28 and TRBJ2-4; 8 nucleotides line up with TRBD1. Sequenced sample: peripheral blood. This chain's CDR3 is CASSLGQGARNIQYF. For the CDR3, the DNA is TGTGCCAGCAGTTTAGGGCAGGGGGCGAGAAACATTCAGTACTTC.